This T cell receptor (beta chain) was obtained from a study of cytomegalovirus exposure and HLA in healthy donors. It was with 60 Vbeta and 13 Jbeta primers that the PCR ran. The method was immunoSEQ multiplex PCR; TCRdb's version includes in-frame clones alone and lacks a portion of them. The sample includes approximately 160,000 clones, 84% of them seen just once. Germline CDR1 reads SGHNT; CDR2 reads YYREEE (reference sequence). This CDR3 spans 15 amino acids. V trimming: 4 bases; J trimming: 1 base; junction bases outside the gene matches: 5. Sequenced: PBMCs. This TCR derives from a girl aged 10 to 17 in good health and CMV-seropositive. The chain links TRBV5-4 to TRBJ2-7, with 10 positions matching TRBD1. CDR3 DNA sequence: TGTGCCAGCAGCGACCGGGACAGGGGTTCCTACGAGCAGTACTTC. Translation gives CASSDRDRGSYEQYF.